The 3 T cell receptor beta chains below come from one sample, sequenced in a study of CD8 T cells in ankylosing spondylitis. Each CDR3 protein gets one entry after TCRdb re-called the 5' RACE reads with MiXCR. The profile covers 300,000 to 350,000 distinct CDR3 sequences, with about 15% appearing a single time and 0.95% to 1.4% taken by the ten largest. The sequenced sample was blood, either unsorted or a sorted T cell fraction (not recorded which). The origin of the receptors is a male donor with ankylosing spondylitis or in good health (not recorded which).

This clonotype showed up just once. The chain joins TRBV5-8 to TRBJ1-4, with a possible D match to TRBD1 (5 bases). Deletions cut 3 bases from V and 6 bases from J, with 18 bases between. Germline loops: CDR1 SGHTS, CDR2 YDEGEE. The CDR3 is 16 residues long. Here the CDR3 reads CASSWGPRGTYEKLFF. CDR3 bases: TGTGCCAGCAGCTGGGGTCCCCGGGGGACGTATGAAAAACTGTTTTTT.

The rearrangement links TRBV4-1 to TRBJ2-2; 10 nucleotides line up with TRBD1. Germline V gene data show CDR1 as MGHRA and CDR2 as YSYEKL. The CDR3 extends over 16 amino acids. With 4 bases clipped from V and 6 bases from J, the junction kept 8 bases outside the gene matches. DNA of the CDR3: TGCGCCAGCAGCCCCTGGGGACAGGGGAAAGCCGGGGAGCTGTTTTTT. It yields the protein CASSPWGQGKAGELFF.

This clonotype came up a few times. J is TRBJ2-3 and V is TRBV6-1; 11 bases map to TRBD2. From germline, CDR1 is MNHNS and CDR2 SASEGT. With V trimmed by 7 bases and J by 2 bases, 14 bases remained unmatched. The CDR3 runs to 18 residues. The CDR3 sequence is CASIPGLAGGLTTDTQYF. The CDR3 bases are TGTGCCAGCATCCCGGGGCTAGCGGGAGGTCTGACCACAGATACGCAGTATTTT.